This T cell receptor (beta chain) comes out of a study of STAT3 mutations in large granular lymphocyte leukemia. Profiled with immunoSEQ multiplex PCR; TCRdb holds only in-frame clones, not every one. Here the sample spans thousands of clones, around 90% being singletons. Study-wide results and caveats: Every T-cell large granular lymphocyte leukemia patient had at least one immunodominant TCR beta clonotype. Persisting codominant clonotypes may have hidden a small pathogenic clone. In about 30% of the 18 patients, new TCR clonotypes emerged after therapy.

In germline, CDR1 is SGDLS, CDR2 YYNGEE. The V gene lost 4 bases and the J gene lost 7 bases, with 11 bases spanning the gap. The CDR3 totals 12 residues. In regard to this clone: Its antigen remains unknown.

The rearrangement links TRBV9 to TRBJ1-2; the D is unclear. Sequencing was done on a sample of peripheral blood mononuclear cells. The TCR comes from a man aged 55 to 69 with T-cell large granular lymphocyte leukemia. Some clones in this sample may be carry-over from other donors' samples. The CDR3 nucleotides read TGTGCCAGCAGCCCCGGGGAAAGTGGCTACACCTTC. Protein sequence: CASSPGESGYTF.